The sequence of this T cell receptor (beta chain) was determined in a study of OX40 agonist ivuxolimab in advanced cancers. About the investigation overall: Ivuxolimab was a fully human IgG2 agonistic monoclonal antibody targeting the costimulatory receptor OX40 (CD134). Intravenous ivuxolimab was administered to patients every 2 weeks at six dose levels: 0.01, 0.1, 0.3, 1.5, 3 and 10 mg/kg. Of the approximately 50 dose-escalation patients, hepatocellular carcinoma was present in roughly 19, melanoma in roughly 15, renal cell carcinoma in 9 and head and neck cancer in 9. In the dose-escalation cohort, more than 75% of patients were male, and the mean age was approximately 55 years, with a range of roughly 20 to 85. Patients were allowed to have had prior anti-PD-1, anti-PD-L1 or anti-CTLA-4 therapy, and 40% to 45% of the dose-escalation patients had previously received checkpoint inhibitors. Partial responses were achieved by three dose-escalation patients, of whom one had hepatocellular carcinoma and two had cutaneous melanoma. The purpose of peripheral TCRbeta sequencing was to test whether ivuxolimab changed TCR sequence diversity and led to clonal T-cell expansion. The paper covers the monotherapy dose-escalation part of the phase I ivuxolimab trial, which included N of about 50 patients. General conclusions and limits of the study: Antigen specificity was not determined for the clonally expanded peripheral T cells. In partial responders in the 0.1-3.0 mg/kg groups, normalized peripheral clonal expansion was found to be among the lowest, especially among CD8+ T cells. Low levels of normalized T-cell clonal expansion were also shown by some nonresponding patients. At doses of 0.1 to 3.0 mg/kg, clonal expansion of both CD4+ and CD8+ T cells in blood was seen between baseline and week 6. After ivuxolimab, more expanded clones were found on average in CD8+ T cells than in CD4+ T cells.

To sequence the TCRbeta CDR3 region, genomic DNA was isolated from the sorted cells. The immunoSEQ Assay was used to sequence the TCRbeta CDR3 regions. Here the immuneACCESS table is served through TCRdb, limited to in-frame sequences with V and J called. Missing clones are a known gap in these copies; in checked studies unresolved V genes cover under half, and the rest lacks a known reason. This sample has 30,000 to 45,000 clones in its table, and around 80% of those were observed once. The top ten clonotypes cover 8.5% to 14% of the sample. Notes on this clone: What antigen it recognizes has not been identified. Base qualities are not recorded, but no much larger clone differs from it by a single base.

The trial excluded patients who had a history of autoimmune disease or who were on systemic immunosuppression. Peripheral blood for TCR sequencing was collected from all dose cohorts at baseline, on cycle 4 day 1, and on cycle 7 day 1. Samples were obtained from an open-label, multicenter, first-in-human phase I dose-escalation trial of ivuxolimab. Adults with locally advanced or metastatic head and neck squamous cell, hepatocellular, melanoma or renal cell carcinoma were enrolled in the trial. CD4+ and CD8+ T cells were sorted separately from peripheral blood before TCR sequencing. Reading the germline V gene (reference sequence) gives CDR1 LNHDA and CDR2 SQIVND. The V and J ends are trimmed by 3 bases and 4 bases, leaving 16 bases between them. The CDR3 runs 15 amino acids, cysteine and phenylalanine included. Only the CDR3 DNA stays, 45 bases, in frame from base 1.

The receptor comes from an adult with an advanced solid tumor such as melanoma, head and neck, liver or kidney cancer. The rearranged segments are TRBV19 and TRBJ2-7; tentative D gene TRBD1, with 5 bases matching. The sequencing here drew on CD4+ or CD8+ T cells sorted from blood, taken in a trial of the OX40 agonist ivuxolimab. The CDR3 reads as follows: CASSIPGSDSYEQYF. In nucleotide form, the sequence is TGTGCCAGTAGTATCCCAGGGTCCGATTCGTACGAGCAGTACTTC.